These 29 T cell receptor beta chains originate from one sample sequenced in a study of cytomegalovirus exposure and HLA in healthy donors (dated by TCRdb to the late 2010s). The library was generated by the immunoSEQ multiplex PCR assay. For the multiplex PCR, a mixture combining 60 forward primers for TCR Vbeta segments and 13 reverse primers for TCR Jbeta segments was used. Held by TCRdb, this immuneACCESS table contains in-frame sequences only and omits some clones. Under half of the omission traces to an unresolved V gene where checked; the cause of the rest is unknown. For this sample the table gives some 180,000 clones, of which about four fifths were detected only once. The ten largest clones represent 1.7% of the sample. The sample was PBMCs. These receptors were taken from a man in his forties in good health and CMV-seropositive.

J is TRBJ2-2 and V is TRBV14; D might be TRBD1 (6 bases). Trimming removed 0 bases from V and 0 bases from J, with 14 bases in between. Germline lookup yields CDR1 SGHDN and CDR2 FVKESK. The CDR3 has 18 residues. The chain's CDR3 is CASSQDSLRTANTGELFF. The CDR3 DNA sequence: TGTGCCAGCAGCCAAGATAGTTTGCGGACAGCGAACACCGGGGAGCTGTTTTTT.

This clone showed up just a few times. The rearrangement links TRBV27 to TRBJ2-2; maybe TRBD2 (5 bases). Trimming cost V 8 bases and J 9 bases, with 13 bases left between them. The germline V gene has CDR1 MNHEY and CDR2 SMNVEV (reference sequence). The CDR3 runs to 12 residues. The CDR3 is CASGDYDRELFF. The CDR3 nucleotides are TGTGCCAGCGGCGACTATGACCGGGAGCTGTTTTTT.

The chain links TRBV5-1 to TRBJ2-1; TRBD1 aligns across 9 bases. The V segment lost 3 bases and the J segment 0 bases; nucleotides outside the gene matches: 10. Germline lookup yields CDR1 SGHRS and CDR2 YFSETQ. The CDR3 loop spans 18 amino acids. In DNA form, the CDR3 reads TGCGCCAGCAGCTCCGGGACAGGGTCTTGGAACTCCTACAATGAGCAGTTCTTC. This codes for CASSSGTGSWNSYNEQFF.

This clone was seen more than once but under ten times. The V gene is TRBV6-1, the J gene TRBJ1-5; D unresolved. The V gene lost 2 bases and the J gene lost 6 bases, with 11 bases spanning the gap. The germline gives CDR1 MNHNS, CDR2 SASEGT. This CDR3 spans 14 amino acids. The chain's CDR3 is CASSETGWGQPQHF. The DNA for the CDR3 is TGTGCCAGCAGTGAAACGGGGTGGGGTCAGCCCCAGCATTTT.

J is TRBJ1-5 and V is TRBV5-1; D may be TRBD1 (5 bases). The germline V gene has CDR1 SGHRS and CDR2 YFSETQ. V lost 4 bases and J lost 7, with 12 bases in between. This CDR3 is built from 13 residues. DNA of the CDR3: TGCGCCAGCAGCCCGGATGACAGCCAGCCCCAGCATTTT. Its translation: CASSPDDSQPQHF.

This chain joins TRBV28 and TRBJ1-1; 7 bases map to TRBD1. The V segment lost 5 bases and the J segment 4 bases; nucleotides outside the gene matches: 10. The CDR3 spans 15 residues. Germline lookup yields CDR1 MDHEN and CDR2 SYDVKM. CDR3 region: CASSRYGTVATEAFF. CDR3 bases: TGTGCCAGCAGTCGCTACGGGACAGTAGCCACTGAAGCTTTCTTT.

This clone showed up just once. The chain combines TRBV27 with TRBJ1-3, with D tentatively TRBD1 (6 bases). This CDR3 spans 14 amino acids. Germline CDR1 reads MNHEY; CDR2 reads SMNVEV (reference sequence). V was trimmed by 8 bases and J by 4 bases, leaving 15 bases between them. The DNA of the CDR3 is TGTGCCAGCGGTATAGGGGGATCCGGAAACACCATATATTTT. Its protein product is CASGIGGSGNTIYF.

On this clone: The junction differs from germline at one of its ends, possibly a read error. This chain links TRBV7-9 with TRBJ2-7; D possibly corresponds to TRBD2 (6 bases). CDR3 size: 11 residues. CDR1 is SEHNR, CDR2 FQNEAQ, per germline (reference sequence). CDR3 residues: CSSSLGGEQYF. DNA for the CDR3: TGTTCCAGCAGCTTAGGAGGGGAGCAGTACTTC.

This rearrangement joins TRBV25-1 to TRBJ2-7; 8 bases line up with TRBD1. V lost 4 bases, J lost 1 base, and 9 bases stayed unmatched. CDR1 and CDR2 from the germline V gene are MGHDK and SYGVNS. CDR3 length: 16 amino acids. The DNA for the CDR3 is TGTGCCAGCAGTGCTTCGGGACAGGCCTATTCCTACGAGCAGTACTTC. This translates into CASSASGQAYSYEQYF.

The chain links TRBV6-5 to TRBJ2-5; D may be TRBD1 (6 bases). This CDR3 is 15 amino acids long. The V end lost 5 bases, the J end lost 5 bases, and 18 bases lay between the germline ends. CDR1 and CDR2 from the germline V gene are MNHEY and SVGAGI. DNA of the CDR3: TGTGCCAGCAGTCCCGACACAGGGTCTGGGGAGACCCAGTACTTC. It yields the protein CASSPDTGSGETQYF.

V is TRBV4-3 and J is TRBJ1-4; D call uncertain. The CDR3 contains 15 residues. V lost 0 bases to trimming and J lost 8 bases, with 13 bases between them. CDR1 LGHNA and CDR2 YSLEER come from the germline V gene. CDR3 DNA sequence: TGCGCCAGCAGCCAAGATGCGAGAGGAAGAGAAAAACTGTTTTTT. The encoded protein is CASSQDARGREKLFF.

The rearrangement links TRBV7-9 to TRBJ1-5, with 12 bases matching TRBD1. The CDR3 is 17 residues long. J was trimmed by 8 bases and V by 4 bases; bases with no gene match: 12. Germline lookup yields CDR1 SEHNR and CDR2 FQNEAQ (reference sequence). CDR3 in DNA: TGTGCCAGCAGCTATGGGGCCGGGACAGGGGGCATGGAGCCCCAGCATTTT. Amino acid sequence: CASSYGAGTGGMEPQHF.

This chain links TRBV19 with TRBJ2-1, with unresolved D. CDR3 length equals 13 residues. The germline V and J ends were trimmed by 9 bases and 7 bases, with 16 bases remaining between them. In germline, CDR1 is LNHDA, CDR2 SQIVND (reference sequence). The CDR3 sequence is CASNPRDNNEQFF. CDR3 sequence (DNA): TGTGCCAGCAATCCCAGAGACAATAATGAGCAGTTCTTC.

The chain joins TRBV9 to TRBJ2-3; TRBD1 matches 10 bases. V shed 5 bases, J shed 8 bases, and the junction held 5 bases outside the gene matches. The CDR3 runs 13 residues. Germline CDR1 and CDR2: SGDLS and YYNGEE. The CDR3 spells CASSDRGLGTQYF. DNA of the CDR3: TGTGCCAGCAGTGACAGGGGGCTTGGTACGCAGTATTTT.

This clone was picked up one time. Here the CDR3 DNA reads TGTGCCAGCAGCTTAGCGCGGGGGGGCAAAGCTTTCTTT. This translates into CASSLARGGKAFF. This chain uses TRBV7-8 with TRBJ1-1; possibly TRBD1 for D (6 bases). The CDR3 length is 13 residues. The V end was cut by 0 bases, the J end by 9 bases, with 11 bases between. The germline gives CDR1 SGHVS, CDR2 FQNEAQ.

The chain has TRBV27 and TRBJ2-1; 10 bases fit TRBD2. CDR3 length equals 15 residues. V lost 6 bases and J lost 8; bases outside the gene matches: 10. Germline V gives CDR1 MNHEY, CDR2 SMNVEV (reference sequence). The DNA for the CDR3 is TGTGCCAGCAGACCGCTAGCGGGAGAATGGGATGAGCAGTTCTTC. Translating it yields CASRPLAGEWDEQFF.

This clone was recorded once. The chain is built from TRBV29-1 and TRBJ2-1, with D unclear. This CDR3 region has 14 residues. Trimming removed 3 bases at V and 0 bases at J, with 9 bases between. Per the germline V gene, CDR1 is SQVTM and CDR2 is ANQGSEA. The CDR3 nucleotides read TGCAGCGTTGAGTTCGAGAGCTCCTACAATGAGCAGTTCTTC. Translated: CSVEFESSYNEQFF.

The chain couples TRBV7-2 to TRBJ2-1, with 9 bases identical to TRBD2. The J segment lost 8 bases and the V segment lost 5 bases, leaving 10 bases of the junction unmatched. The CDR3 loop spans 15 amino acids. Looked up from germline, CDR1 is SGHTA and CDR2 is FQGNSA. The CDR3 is CASSVIAGVRDEQFF. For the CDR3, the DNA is TGTGCCAGCAGCGTAATAGCGGGAGTTAGGGATGAGCAGTTCTTC. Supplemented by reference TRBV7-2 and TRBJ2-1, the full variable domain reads GAGVSQSPSNKVTEKGKDVELRCDPISGHTALYWYRQSLGQGLEFLIYFQGNSAPDKSGLPSDRFSAERTGGSVSTLTIQRTQQEDSAVYLCASSVIAGVRDEQFFGPGTRLTVL.

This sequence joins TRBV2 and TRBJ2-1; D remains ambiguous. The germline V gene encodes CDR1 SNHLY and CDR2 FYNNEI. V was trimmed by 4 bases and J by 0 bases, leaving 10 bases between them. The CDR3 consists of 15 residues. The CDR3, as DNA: TGTGCCAGCAGTGTCGAACTAAGCTCCTACAATGAGCAGTTCTTC. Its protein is CASSVELSSYNEQFF.

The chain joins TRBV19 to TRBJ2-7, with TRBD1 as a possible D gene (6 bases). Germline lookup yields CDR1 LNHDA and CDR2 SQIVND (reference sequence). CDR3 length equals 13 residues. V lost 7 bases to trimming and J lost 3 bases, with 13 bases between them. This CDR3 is CASKTQGSYEQYF. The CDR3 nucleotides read TGTGCCAGTAAAACACAGGGAAGCTACGAGCAGTACTTC.

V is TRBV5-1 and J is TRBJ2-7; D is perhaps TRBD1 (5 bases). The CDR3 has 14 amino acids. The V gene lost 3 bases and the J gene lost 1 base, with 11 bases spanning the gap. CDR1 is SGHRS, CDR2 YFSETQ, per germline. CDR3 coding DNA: TGCGCCAGCAGCTCGACAGAAGGGTCCTACGAGCAGTACTTC. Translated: CASSSTEGSYEQYF.

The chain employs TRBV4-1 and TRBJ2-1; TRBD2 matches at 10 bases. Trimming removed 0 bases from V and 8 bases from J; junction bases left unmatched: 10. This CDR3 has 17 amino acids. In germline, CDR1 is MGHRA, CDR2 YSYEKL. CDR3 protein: CASSQEVASGSGDEQFF. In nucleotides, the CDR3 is TGCGCCAGCAGCCAAGAGGTGGCTAGCGGGAGTGGCGATGAGCAGTTCTTC.

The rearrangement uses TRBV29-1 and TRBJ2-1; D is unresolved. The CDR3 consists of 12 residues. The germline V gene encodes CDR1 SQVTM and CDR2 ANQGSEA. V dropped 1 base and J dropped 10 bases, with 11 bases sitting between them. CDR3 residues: CSVEASAREQFF. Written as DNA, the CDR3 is TGCAGCGTTGAAGCTTCCGCTCGGGAGCAGTTCTTC.

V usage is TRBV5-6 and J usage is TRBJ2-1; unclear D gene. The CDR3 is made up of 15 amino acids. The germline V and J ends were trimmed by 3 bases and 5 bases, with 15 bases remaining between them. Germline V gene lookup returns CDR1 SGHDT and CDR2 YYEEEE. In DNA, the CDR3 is TGTGCCAGCAGCTCCATAGTCCTCACGAACAATGAGCAGTTCTTC. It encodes CASSSIVLTNNEQFF.

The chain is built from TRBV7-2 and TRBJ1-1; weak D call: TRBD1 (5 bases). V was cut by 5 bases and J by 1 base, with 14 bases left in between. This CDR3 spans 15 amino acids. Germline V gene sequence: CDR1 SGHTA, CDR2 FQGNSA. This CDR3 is CASSPMDKGNTEAFF. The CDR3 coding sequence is TGTGCCAGCAGCCCCATGGACAAAGGGAACACTGAAGCTTTCTTT.

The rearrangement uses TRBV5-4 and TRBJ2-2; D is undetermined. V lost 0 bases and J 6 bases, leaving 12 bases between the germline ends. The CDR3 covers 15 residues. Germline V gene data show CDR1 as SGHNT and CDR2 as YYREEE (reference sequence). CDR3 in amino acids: CASSLALVSSGELFF. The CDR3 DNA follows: TGTGCCAGCAGCTTGGCGCTAGTTAGTTCCGGGGAGCTGTTTTTT.

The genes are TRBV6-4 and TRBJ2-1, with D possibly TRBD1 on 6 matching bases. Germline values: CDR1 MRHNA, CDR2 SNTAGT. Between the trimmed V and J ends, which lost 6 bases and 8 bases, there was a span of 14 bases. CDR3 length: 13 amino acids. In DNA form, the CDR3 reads TGTGCCAGCAGAGGACAGCCCACGGATGAGCAGTTCTTC. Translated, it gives CASRGQPTDEQFF.

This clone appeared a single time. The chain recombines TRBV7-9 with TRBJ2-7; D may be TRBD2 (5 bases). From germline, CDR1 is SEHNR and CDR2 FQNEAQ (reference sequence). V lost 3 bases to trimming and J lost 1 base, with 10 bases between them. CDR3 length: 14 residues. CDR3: CASSFGAGSYEQYF. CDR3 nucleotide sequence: TGTGCCAGCAGCTTTGGTGCGGGTTCCTACGAGCAGTACTTC.

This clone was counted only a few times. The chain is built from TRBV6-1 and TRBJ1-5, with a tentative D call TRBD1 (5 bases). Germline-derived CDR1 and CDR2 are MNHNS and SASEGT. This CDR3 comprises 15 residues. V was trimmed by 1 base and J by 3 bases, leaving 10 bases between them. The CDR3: CASSEGQIHNQPQHF. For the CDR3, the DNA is TGTGCCAGCAGTGAAGGACAGATCCACAATCAGCCCCAGCATTTT.